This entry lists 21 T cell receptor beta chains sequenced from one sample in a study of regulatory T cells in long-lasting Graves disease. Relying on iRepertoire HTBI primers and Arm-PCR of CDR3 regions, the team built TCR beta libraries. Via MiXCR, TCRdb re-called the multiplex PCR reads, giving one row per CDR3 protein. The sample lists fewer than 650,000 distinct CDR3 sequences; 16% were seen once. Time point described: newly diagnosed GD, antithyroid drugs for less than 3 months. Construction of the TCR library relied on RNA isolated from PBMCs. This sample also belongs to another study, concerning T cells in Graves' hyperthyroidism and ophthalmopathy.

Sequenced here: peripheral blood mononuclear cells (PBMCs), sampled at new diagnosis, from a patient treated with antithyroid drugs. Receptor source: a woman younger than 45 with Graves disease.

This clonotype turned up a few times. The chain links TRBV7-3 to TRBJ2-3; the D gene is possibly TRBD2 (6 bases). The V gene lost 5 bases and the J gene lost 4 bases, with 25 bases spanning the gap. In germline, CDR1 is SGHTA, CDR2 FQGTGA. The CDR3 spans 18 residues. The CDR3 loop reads CASSPTRNLADQSDTQYF. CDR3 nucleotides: TGTGCCAGCAGCCCGACCCGCAATTTAGCGGATCAATCAGATACGCAGTATTTT. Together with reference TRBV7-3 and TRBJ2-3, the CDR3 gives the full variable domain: GAGVSQTPSNKVTEKGKYVELRCDPISGHTALYWYRQSLGQGPEFLIYFQGTGAADDSGLPNDRFFAVRPEGSVSTLKIQRTERGDSAVYLCASSPTRNLADQSDTQYFGPGTRLTVL.

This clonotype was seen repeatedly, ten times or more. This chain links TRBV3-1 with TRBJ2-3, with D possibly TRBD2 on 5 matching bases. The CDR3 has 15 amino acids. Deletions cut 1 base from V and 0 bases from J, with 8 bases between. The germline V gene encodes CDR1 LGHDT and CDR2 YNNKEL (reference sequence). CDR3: CASSQVSGSTDTQYF. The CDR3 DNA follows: TGTGCCAGCAGCCAAGTGTCGGGGAGCACAGATACGCAGTATTTT.

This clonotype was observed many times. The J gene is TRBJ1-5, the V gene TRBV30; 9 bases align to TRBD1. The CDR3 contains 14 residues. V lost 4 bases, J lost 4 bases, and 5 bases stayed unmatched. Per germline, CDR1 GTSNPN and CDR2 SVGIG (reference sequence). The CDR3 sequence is CAWTGGTGNQPQHF. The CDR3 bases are TGTGCCTGGACAGGCGGGACAGGGAATCAGCCCCAGCATTTT. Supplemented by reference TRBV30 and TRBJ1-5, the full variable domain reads SQTIHQWPATLVQPVGSPLSLECTVEGTSNPNLYWYRQAAGRGLQLLFYSVGIGQISSEVPQNLSASRPQDRQFILSSKKLLLSDSGFYLCAWTGGTGNQPQHFGDGTRLSIL.

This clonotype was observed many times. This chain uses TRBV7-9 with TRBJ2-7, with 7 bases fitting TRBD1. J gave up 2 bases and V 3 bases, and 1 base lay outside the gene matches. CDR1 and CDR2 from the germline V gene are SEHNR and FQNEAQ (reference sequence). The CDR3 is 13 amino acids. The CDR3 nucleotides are TGTGCCAGCAGCTTCCAGGGGGCCTACGAGCAGTACTTC. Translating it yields CASSFQGAYEQYF.

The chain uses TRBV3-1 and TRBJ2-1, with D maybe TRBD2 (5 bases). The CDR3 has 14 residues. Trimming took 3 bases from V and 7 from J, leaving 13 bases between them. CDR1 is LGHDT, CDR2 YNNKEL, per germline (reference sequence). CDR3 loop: CASSHTDGVNEQFF. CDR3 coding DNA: TGTGCCAGCAGCCACACAGACGGGGTGAATGAGCAGTTCTTC.

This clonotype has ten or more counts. The CDR3 region has the DNA TGTGCCAGCAGTCCCCCCAACCATCTTAACTATGGCTACACCTTC. Amino acid sequence: CASSPPNHLNYGYTF. This sequence joins TRBV28 and TRBJ1-2; the D is unclear. This CDR3 has 15 residues. Germline assignment: CDR1 MDHEN and CDR2 SYDVKM. V was pared by 5 bases and J by 1 base, with 14 bases between.

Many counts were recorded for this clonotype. DNA for the CDR3: TGTGCCAGCAGAAAGCGACAGGCCCTCGGGGAGACCCAGTACTTC. Its translation: CASRKRQALGETQYF. V and J are TRBV6-2 or TRBV6-3 and TRBJ2-5; possibly TRBD1 for D (6 bases). The CDR3 loop spans 15 amino acids. The V end was cut by 6 bases, the J end by 5 bases, with 19 bases between. Per germline, CDR1 MNHEY and CDR2 SVGEGT.

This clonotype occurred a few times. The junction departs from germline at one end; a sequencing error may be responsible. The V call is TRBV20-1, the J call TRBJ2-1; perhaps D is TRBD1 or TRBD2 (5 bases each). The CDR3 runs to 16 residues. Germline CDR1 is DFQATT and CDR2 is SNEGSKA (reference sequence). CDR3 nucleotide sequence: TGCAGTGCTAGGTCCTCCGGGACGCTGGGGACGAGGGGTCCACCCTTC. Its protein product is CSARSSGTLGTRGPPF.

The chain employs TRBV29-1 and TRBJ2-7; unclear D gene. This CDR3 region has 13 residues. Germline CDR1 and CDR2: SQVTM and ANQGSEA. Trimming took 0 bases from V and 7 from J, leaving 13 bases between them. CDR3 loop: CSVEDSDTLEQYF. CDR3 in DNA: TGCAGCGTTGAAGATTCCGACACCCTGGAGCAGTACTTC.

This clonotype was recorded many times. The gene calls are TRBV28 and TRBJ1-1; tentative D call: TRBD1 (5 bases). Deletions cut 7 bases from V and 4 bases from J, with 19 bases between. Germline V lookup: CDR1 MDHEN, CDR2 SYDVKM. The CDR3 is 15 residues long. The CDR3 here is CASISLGQGSTEAFF. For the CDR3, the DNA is TGTGCCAGCATATCACTGGGTCAGGGAAGCACTGAAGCTTTCTTT.

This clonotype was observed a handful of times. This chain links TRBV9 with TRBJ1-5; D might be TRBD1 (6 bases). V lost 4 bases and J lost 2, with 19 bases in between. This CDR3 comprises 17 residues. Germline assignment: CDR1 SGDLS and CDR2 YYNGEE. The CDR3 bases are TGTGCCAGCAGCCTACACACAAAGGGGGATGGCAATCAGCCCCAGCATTTT. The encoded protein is CASSLHTKGDGNQPQHF.

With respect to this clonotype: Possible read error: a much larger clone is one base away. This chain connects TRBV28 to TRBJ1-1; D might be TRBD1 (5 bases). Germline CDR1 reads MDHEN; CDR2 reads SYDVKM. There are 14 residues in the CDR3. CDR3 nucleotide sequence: TGTACCAGCAGTTTACAGGTTGTTTGGGTGGAGGCTTTCTTT. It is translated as CTSSLQVVWVEAFF. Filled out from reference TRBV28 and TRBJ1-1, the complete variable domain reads DVKVTQSSRYLVKRTGEKVFLECVQDMDHENMFWYRQDPGLGLRLIYFSYDVKMKEKGDIPEGYSVSREKKERFSLILESASTNQTSMYLCTSSLQVVWVEAFFGQGTRLTVV.

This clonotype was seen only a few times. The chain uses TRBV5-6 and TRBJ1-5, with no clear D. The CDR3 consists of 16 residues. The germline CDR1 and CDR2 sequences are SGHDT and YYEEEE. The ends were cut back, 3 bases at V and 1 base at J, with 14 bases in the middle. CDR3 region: CASSSRAGRSNQPQHF. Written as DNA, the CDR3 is TGTGCCAGCAGCTCCCGGGCAGGCCGCAGCAATCAGCCCCAGCATTTT.

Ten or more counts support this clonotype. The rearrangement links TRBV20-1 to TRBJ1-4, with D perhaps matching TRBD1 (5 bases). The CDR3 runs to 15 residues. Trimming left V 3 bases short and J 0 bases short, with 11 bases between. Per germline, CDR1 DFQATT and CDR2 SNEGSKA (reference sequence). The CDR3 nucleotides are TGCAGTGCTAGCCCCTGGGGGGCAACTAATGAAAAACTGTTTTTT. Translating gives CSASPWGATNEKLFF.

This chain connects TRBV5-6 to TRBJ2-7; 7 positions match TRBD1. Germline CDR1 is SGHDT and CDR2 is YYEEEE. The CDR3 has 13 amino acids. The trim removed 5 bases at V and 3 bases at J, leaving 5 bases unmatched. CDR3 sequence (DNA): TGTGCCAGCAGGGGACAGAACTTCTACGAGCAGTACTTC. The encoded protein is CASRGQNFYEQYF.

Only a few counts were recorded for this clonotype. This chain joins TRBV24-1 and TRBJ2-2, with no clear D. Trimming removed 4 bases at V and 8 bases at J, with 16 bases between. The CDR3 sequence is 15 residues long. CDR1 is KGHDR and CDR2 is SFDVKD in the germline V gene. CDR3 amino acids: CATSDVGPKKGELFF. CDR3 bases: TGTGCCACCAGTGACGTCGGGCCAAAAAAGGGGGAGCTGTTTTTT.

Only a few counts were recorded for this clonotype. This CDR3 is CASSTTSAFF. In nucleotides, the CDR3 is TGTGCCAGCTCCACCACATCCGCTTTCTTT. The chain has TRBV18 and TRBJ1-1; D is unclear. The CDR3 is made up of 10 amino acids. Germline assignment: CDR1 KGHSH and CDR2 LQKENI. The V end lost 6 bases, the J end lost 11 bases, and 10 bases lay between the germline ends.

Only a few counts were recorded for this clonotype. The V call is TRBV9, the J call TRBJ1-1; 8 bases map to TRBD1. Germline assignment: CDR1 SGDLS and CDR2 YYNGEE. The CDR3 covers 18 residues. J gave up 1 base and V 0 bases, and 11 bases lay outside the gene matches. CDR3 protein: CASSVASSVGTGNTEAFF. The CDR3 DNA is TGTGCCAGCAGCGTAGCTTCGTCAGTAGGGACAGGGAACACTGAAGCTTTCTTT.

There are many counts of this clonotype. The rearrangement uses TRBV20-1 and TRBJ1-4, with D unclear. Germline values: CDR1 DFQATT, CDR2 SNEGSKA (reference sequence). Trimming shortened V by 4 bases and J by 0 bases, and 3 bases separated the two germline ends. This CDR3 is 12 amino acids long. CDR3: CSAITTNEKLFF. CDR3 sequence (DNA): TGCAGTGCTATTACAACTAATGAAAAACTGTTTTTT.

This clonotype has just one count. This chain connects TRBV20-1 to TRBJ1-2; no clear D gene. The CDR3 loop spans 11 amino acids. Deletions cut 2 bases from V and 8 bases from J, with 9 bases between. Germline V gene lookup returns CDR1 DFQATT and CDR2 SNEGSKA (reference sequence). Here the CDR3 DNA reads TGCAGTGCTAGACCAGTTTGGGGCTACACCTTC. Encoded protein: CSARPVWGYTF.

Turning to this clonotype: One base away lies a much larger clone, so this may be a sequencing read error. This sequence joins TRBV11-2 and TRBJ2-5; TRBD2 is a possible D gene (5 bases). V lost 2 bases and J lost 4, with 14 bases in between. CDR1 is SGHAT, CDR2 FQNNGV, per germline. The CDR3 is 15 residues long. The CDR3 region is CASSLIGNAVETQYF. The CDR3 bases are TGTGCCAGCAGCTTAATCGGGAATGCTGTAGAGACCCAGTACTTC.